The entry that follows covers one T cell receptor (beta chain) sequence. Its matching antigen is unknown. This entry is derived from a study of shared clonotypes between healthy human individuals. Broader study findings: Compared with memory subsets, naive subsets generally had larger estimated richness. How much donors shared clonotypes was expected to be affected by sequencing depth. Only blood was sampled, and tissue TCR repertoires likely differ from blood ones.

The germline V gene encodes CDR1 SGHRS and CDR2 YFSETQ. The CDR3 sequence is 13 residues long. V was trimmed by 4 bases and J by 3 bases, leaving 11 bases between them. Sequencing was performed with immunoSEQ multiplex PCR; in TCRdb, only in-frame clones are kept and a portion is missing. Of around 1.4 million clones listed, 97% to 99% were seen once; the top ten hold under 0.45%. This clonotype originated in a man aged 30 to 45 in good health. V gene TRBV5-1 combines with J gene TRBJ2-7; TRBD2 might be the D (5 bases). Sample: naive CD4+ T cells sorted from blood. Subset in this sample: CD45RA+ positively selected. As DNA, the CDR3 is TGCGCCAGCAGCATGCAGGAGGTCTACGAGCAGTACTTC. Residues: CASSMQEVYEQYF.